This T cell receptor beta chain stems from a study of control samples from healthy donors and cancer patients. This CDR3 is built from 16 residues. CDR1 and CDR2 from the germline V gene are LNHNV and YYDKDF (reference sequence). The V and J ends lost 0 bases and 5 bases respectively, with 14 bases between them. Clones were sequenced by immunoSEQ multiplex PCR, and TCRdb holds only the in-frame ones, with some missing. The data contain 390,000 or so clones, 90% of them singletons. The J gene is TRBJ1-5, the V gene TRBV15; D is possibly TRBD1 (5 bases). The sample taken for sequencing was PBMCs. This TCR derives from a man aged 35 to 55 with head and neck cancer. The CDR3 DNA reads TGTGCCACCAGCAGAGATGGGGGGGTTGGAGATCAGCCCCAGCATTTT. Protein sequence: CATSRDGGVGDQPQHF. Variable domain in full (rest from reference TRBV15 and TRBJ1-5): DAMVIQNPRYQVTQFGKPVTLSCSQTLNHNVMYWYQQKSSQAPKLLFHYYDKDFNNEADTPDNFQSRRPNTSFCFLDIRSPGLGDTAMYLCATSRDGGVGDQPQHFGDGTRLSIL.